The 19 T cell receptor beta chains below were found in one sample sequenced in a study of OX40 agonist ivuxolimab in advanced cancers. Produced via immunoSEQ multiplex PCR; TCRdb's table is partial and in-frame only. The sample lists approximately 120,000 clones, 85% to 95% occurring once. Sequencing used CD4+ or CD8+ T cells sorted from blood, obtained in a trial of the OX40 agonist ivuxolimab. Receptors were obtained from an adult with an advanced solid tumor such as melanoma, head and neck, liver or kidney cancer.

The chain carries TRBV28 and TRBJ1-1; TRBD1 agrees at 7 bases. Trimming at V came to 2 bases and at J to 6 bases, leaving 12 bases not matched to a gene. CDR1 and CDR2 (germline): MDHEN, SYDVKM. This CDR3 comprises 16 residues. The CDR3 DNA reads TGTGCCAGCAGTTTACCAGGACGACAGGGAGGCGCTGAAGCTTTCTTT. Encoded protein: CASSLPGRQGGAEAFF.

The rearrangement joins TRBV27 to TRBJ2-7; perhaps TRBD1 as D (5 bases). Germline-derived CDR1 and CDR2 are MNHEY and SMNVEV (reference sequence). V was trimmed by 5 bases and J by 5 bases, leaving 16 bases between them. The CDR3 runs to 14 residues. The CDR3 coding sequence is TGTGCCAGCAGTGACGGCGACAGTATCCACGAGCAGTACTTC. This codes for CASSDGDSIHEQYF.

V and J are TRBV6-5 and TRBJ2-7, with TRBD1 identical over 9 bases. The CDR3 runs 14 residues. Per the germline V gene, CDR1 is MNHEY and CDR2 is SVGAGI. With 6 bases clipped from V and 4 bases from J, the junction kept 7 bases outside the gene matches. The DNA for the CDR3 is TGTGCCAGCAGGAGGGACAGGGCTAGTTACGAGCAGTACTTC. The encoded protein is CASRRDRASYEQYF.

This chain uses TRBV28 with TRBJ2-7; 7 bases fit TRBD2. J lost 0 bases, V lost 3 bases, and 11 bases had no gene match. The CDR3 contains 17 residues. The V gene's germline CDR1 is MDHEN and CDR2 SYDVKM. The chain's CDR3 is CASSFRLARGVSYEQYF. As DNA, the CDR3 is TGTGCCAGCAGTTTCAGACTAGCCCGAGGGGTCTCCTACGAGCAGTACTTC.

This chain joins TRBV9 and TRBJ2-5, with D tentatively TRBD1 or TRBD2 (5 bases each). The DNA end is more similar to TRBJ2-7, so the J call may be wrong. CDR3 length equals 16 residues. Germline CDR1 and CDR2: SGDLS and YYNGEE. CDR3 in DNA: TGTGCCAGCAGCGCCCCTCGGGACGGAGGCTACGCCGAGCAGTACTTC. Translation gives CASSAPRDGGYAEQYF.

This clone came up once. The V and J genes are TRBV7-9 and TRBJ2-7, with 10 bases matching TRBD1. The V segment lost 5 bases and the J segment 6 bases; nucleotides outside the gene matches: 10. The CDR3 runs to 15 residues. In germline, CDR1 is SEHNR, CDR2 FQNEAQ (reference sequence). As DNA, the CDR3 is TGTGCCAGCAGCCCCGGCGACAGGGGGCGAGGCGAGCAGTACTTC. Its protein product is CASSPGDRGRGEQYF.

The chain has TRBV28 and TRBJ1-1, with D possibly being TRBD1 (6 bases). The CDR3 length is 14 residues. The ends were cut back, 5 bases at V and 4 bases at J, with 14 bases in the middle. Germline lookup yields CDR1 MDHEN and CDR2 SYDVKM. The CDR3 region has the DNA TGTGCCAGCAGTCCCGTTAACAGGGTCACTGAAGCTTTCTTT. Protein sequence: CASSPVNRVTEAFF.

This chain uses TRBV18 with TRBJ1-3; maybe TRBD1 (6 bases). The V end was cut by 6 bases, the J end by 1 base, with 19 bases between. The germline V gene has CDR1 KGHSH and CDR2 LQKENI. This CDR3 has 17 residues. DNA of the CDR3: TGTGCCAGCTCCCCAACGCAGGGACACAATTCTGGAAACACCATATATTTT. Its translation is CASSPTQGHNSGNTIYF.

The chain uses TRBV21-1 and TRBJ2-1; no DNA check was done on the table's D call, TRBD2. TRBV21-1 is termed a pseudogene. CDR3 size: 17 residues. CDR3 amino acids: CASRGLAGPFSYNEQFF. CDR3 coding DNA: TGTGCCAGCAGAGGGCTAGCGGGCCCATTCTCCTACAATGAGCAGTTCTTC.

The CDR3 sequence is CARSGQGGSEAFF. Written as DNA, the CDR3 is TGTGCCAGGTCCGGACAGGGAGGGTCTGAAGCTTTCTTT. The V gene is TRBV19, the J gene TRBJ1-1, with 8 bases aligning to TRBD1. CDR1 LNHDA and CDR2 SQIVND come from the germline V gene (reference sequence). This CDR3 has 13 amino acids. Losses at the gene ends were 9 bases for V and 6 bases for J; bases not matched to a gene: 9.

This clone has just one count. The rearrangement links TRBV5-1 to TRBJ2-3; TRBD2 aligns across 7 bases. V gave up 3 bases and J gave up 4 bases; unmatched junction bases: 11. CDR1 is SGHRS, CDR2 YFSETQ, per germline. This CDR3 is built from 16 residues. The CDR3 is CASSWGTGGSADTQYF. CDR3 nucleotide sequence: TGCGCCAGCAGCTGGGGGACTGGCGGGAGCGCAGATACGCAGTATTTT.

CDR3 nucleotide sequence: TGTGCCAGCCTAAGGACAGATAGCTCCTACAATGAGCAGTTCTTC. Its translation is CASLRTDSSYNEQFF. This chain links TRBV11-2 with TRBJ2-1, with D possibly TRBD1 on 6 matching bases. Trimming pared 8 bases from V and 0 bases from J, leaving 14 bases between. In germline, CDR1 is SGHAT, CDR2 FQNNGV. The CDR3 extends over 15 amino acids.

V usage is TRBV7-9 and J usage is TRBJ2-7; D remains unclear. Germline V gives CDR1 SEHNR, CDR2 FQNEAQ (reference sequence). V shed 5 bases and J shed 3 bases, with 11 bases lying between them. The CDR3 has 13 amino acids. CDR3 loop: CASSIEGLYEQYF. The DNA for the CDR3 is TGTGCCAGCAGCATTGAAGGTCTCTACGAGCAGTACTTC.

V is TRBV5-1 and J is TRBJ2-2; D ambiguous. Between the trimmed V and J ends, which lost 8 bases and 5 bases, there was a span of 16 bases. The V gene's germline CDR1 is SGHRS and CDR2 YFSETQ. The CDR3 extends over 14 amino acids. The CDR3 protein is CASCFTPETGELFF. The CDR3 nucleotides are TGCGCCAGTTGCTTCACCCCCGAGACCGGGGAGCTGTTTTTT.

The rearrangement links TRBV5-8 to TRBJ2-7, with 7 bases matching TRBD1. Germline loops: CDR1 SGHTS, CDR2 YDEGEE. There are 17 residues in the CDR3. With 2 bases clipped from V and 0 bases from J, the junction kept 11 bases outside the gene matches. The CDR3 protein is CASSLSIGYRGSYEQYF. As DNA, the CDR3 is TGTGCCAGCAGCTTATCAATCGGGTACAGGGGCTCCTACGAGCAGTACTTC. Full variable domain (outside the CDR3, taken from reference TRBV5-8 and TRBJ2-7): EAGVTQSPTHLIKTRGQQATLRCSPISGHTSVYWYQQALGLGLQFLLWYDEGEERNRGNFPPRFSGRQFPNYSSELNVNALELEDSALYLCASSLSIGYRGSYEQYFGPGTRLTVT.

The J gene is TRBJ2-5, the V gene TRBV5-6; D perhaps matches TRBD2 (6 bases). The assigned J gene may be wrong: the sequence end matches TRBJ2-7 better. This CDR3 has 12 amino acids. CDR1 is SGHDT and CDR2 is YYEEEE in the germline V gene. In DNA form, the CDR3 reads TGTGCCAGCAGCCCGGGACTCTACGAGCAGTACTTC. Its translation is CASSPGLYEQYF.

This chain uses TRBV2 with TRBJ2-7; 12 bases line up with TRBD2. The CDR3 loop spans 16 amino acids. CDR1 SNHLY and CDR2 FYNNEI come from the germline V gene. V was pared by 4 bases and J by 8 bases, with 12 bases of the junction left unmatched. CDR3 nucleotides: TGTGCCAGCAGTGCACTAGGACTAGCGGGAAGTAATAAGCAGTACTTC. Its translation is CASSALGLAGSNKQYF.

The chain employs TRBV2 and TRBJ2-1; D uncertain. Germline loops: CDR1 SNHLY, CDR2 FYNNEI. V gave up 5 bases and J gave up 4 bases, with 6 bases separating them. This CDR3 contains 12 residues. The chain's CDR3 is CASSLQYNEQFF. The CDR3 DNA is TGTGCCAGCAGTCTACAATACAATGAGCAGTTCTTC.

The V call is TRBV4-2, the J call TRBJ2-3; unclear D gene. CDR3 size: 15 residues. Trimming cost V 2 bases and J 0 bases, with 9 bases left between them. Germline-derived CDR1 and CDR2 are LGHNA and YNFKEQ. The CDR3 sequence: CASSQRSSSTDTQYF. The CDR3 nucleotides are TGTGCCAGCAGCCAACGTAGCAGTAGCACAGATACGCAGTATTTT.